This T cell receptor (beta chain) was profiled in a study of blood T cell repertoires in COVID-19. Background on the study: Collection of acute and convalescent COVID-19 samples took place in the United States, Italy and Spain.

TCRdb's table, derived via immunoSEQ multiplex PCR, lists solely in-frame clones and lacks some. The repertoire includes some 180,000 clones, around 79% of them detected once, and over 5% sits in the top ten. Trimming removed 2 bases from V and 8 bases from J, with 9 bases in between. This CDR3 spans 12 amino acids. Germline CDR1 and CDR2: MNHNS and SASEGT. While infection was still active, Seattle patients were enrolled and then followed longitudinally. The TCR comes from a woman in her thirties or forties with COVID-19, enrolled during active disease. This chain links TRBV6-1 with TRBJ1-2; D uncertain. Material: peripheral blood. CDR3 nucleotides: TGTGCCAGCAGTGAAACAGACGAAGGCTACACCTTC. Its protein product is CASSETDEGYTF.